Listed below are T cell receptor beta chains from one sample, sequenced in a study of shared T cell receptors in the human thymus. Generated by immunoSEQ multiplex PCR, the TCRdb table keeps only in-frame clones and is missing some. Among 720,000 or so clones listed, over 75% were seen once. This same sample was also taken into another study, of human thymus T cells.

Sequencing was performed on thymocytes. All receptors derive from a girl less than two years old with a congenital heart defect. The conserved cysteine and the conserved F or W are not part of the CDR3 here.

TRBV11-2 ASSHQAGGYT
TRBV5-4 ASSLALAGGLETQY
TRBV14 ASSPEGQTSPRTYNSPLH
TRBV20-1 SAITGAPI
TRBV21-1 ASSKWAERGQESYEQY
TRBV7-2 ASSLGEGGRTEAF
TRBV29-1 SVHERGGDNEQF
TRBV5-4 ASTLKKDRGHGYT
TRBV19 ASSISHFGWNIQY
TRBV5-1 ASSLALGRDSYNEQF
TRBV30 AWSVLFNTEAF
TRBV9 ASSAGDDRRDTDTQY
TRBV28 ASRGADGYT
TRBV7-9 ASSTRGVGTQY
TRBV14 ASSPGLAGGNEQF
TRBV4-3 ASSQDRRSPTNNEQF
TRBV18 ASSPSTGYGYT
TRBV6-5 ASSYSNRQARTEAF
TRBV7-2 ASSLNRDFKYGYT
TRBV18 ASSQPGENTEAF